Described below is a single T cell receptor beta chain sequence and its context. The record originates from a study of blood T cells in healthy people across ages. About the study: There was about one barcoded beta molecule captured by template switching per two T cells.

The CDR3 spans 15 residues. V shed 2 bases and J shed 5 bases, with 16 bases lying between them. CDR1 and CDR2 from the germline V gene are SGDLS and YYNGEE. Next came a second PCR, run for about 7 to 12 cycles, which used a sample-barcoded 5' primer along with a J-beta primer mix. Sequencing of every sample gave 2.5 million or more CDR3-containing paired-end reads. MiXCR, applied by TCRdb to the 5' RACE reads, yields one record per CDR3 protein. The sample has around 2 million distinct CDR3 sequences; roughly two fifths are singletons. The individuals who served as donors were healthy Caucasians living in Russia, aged about 6 to 100. Per individual sample, total RNA of at least 5 micrograms was extracted.

This sequence joins TRBV9 and TRBJ2-5; D is possibly TRBD2 (5 bases). This receptor was identified in a human donor in good health. Sequencing used blood. The CDR3 here is CASSVTSGITETQYF. In DNA form, the CDR3 reads TGTGCCAGCAGCGTGACCTCCGGGATTACGGAGACCCAGTACTTC. Full variable domain (outside the CDR3, taken from reference TRBV9 and TRBJ2-5): DSGVTQTPKHLITATGQRVTLRCSPRSGDLSVYWYQQSLDQGLQFLIQYYNGEERAKGNILERFSAQQFPDLHSELNLSSLELGDSALYFCASSVTSGITETQYFGPGTRLLVL.